What follows are 20 T cell receptor beta chains derived from one specimen sequenced in a study of cytomegalovirus exposure and HLA in healthy donors. Primers included in the PCR were 60 Vbeta and 13 Jbeta primers. Produced via immunoSEQ multiplex PCR; TCRdb's table is partial and in-frame only. The data hold roughly 200,000 clones, with around 82% observed a single time. Input material: PBMCs. These receptors all come from a middle-aged man in good health and CMV-seropositive.

The gene calls are TRBV6-6 and TRBJ2-1; no clear D gene. In germline, CDR1 is MNHNY, CDR2 SVGAGI (reference sequence). Trimming pared 2 bases from V and 5 bases from J, leaving 7 bases between. This CDR3 is 13 amino acids long. CDR3 nucleotide sequence: TGTGCCAGCAGTTACCCCCCCGACAATGAGCAGTTCTTC. Protein sequence: CASSYPPDNEQFF.

This clone occurred once. The chain has TRBV25-1 and TRBJ2-1; D possibly corresponds to TRBD1 (6 bases). The V gene's germline CDR1 is MGHDK and CDR2 SYGVNS. V lost 5 bases and J lost 8, with 19 bases in between. This CDR3 has 15 amino acids. In DNA form, the CDR3 reads TGTGCCAGCAGTTCCCTCCAGGGGCTAAGGGATGAGCAGTTCTTC. Its protein product is CASSSLQGLRDEQFF.

The V gene is TRBV28, the J gene TRBJ2-7, with a tentative D call TRBD1 (5 bases). The V end lost 2 bases, the J end lost 2 bases, and 13 bases lay between the germline ends. Germline CDR1 and CDR2: MDHEN and SYDVKM. This CDR3 has 15 residues. The CDR3 loop is CASSLGGVGAYEQYF. The CDR3 bases are TGTGCCAGCAGTTTAGGTGGCGTAGGGGCCTACGAGCAGTACTTC.

The rearrangement joins TRBV6-1 to TRBJ2-7; D is uncertain. The CDR3 totals 11 residues. V gave up 7 bases and J gave up 0 bases, with 4 bases separating them. CDR1 MNHNS and CDR2 SASEGT come from the germline V gene. In DNA, the CDR3 is TGTGCCAGCACCAACTCCTACGAGCAGTACTTC. The encoded protein is CASTNSYEQYF.

The genes are TRBV29-1 and TRBJ2-3; D not resolved. CDR1 and CDR2 (germline): SQVTM, ANQGSEA. V lost 6 bases to trimming and J lost 1 base, with 11 bases between them. This CDR3 contains 13 residues. The DNA of the CDR3 is TGCAGCGTAGAGACAAGTGGCACAGATACGCAGTATTTT. This gives the protein CSVETSGTDTQYF.

The genes are TRBV5-1 and TRBJ1-4, with D possibly TRBD1 on 5 matching bases. Trimming removed 0 bases at V and 7 bases at J, with 13 bases between. The CDR3 runs to 15 residues. Germline-derived CDR1 and CDR2 are SGHRS and YFSETQ. The CDR3 nucleotides read TGCGCCAGCAGCTTGGTTTTCAGGGTGGGTGAAAAACTGTTTTTT. It translates to CASSLVFRVGEKLFF.

The chain is built from TRBV5-4 and TRBJ2-7, with 12 positions matching TRBD2. The CDR3 runs to 16 residues. The germline V gene has CDR1 SGHNT and CDR2 YYREEE (reference sequence). The V and J ends lost 4 bases and 5 bases, in that order; junction bases with no gene match: 10. CDR3 sequence: CASSLLAGGPRDEQYF. DNA of the CDR3: TGTGCCAGCAGCCTCCTAGCGGGAGGGCCGAGGGACGAGCAGTACTTC.

As concerns this clone: At one of its ends the junction is not consistent with the germline gene, which may arise from a read error. The CDR3 sequence: CASSLAGGSYEQYF. In nucleotides, the CDR3 is TGTGCCAGCAGCCTAGCGGGAGGGTCCTACGAGCAGTACTTC. The V and J genes are TRBV7-8 and TRBJ2-7, with 12 bases lining up with TRBD2. The germline V gene has CDR1 SGHVS and CDR2 FQNEAQ. This CDR3 has 14 amino acids.

V and J are TRBV28 and TRBJ1-1; 7 positions agree with TRBD1. J lost 4 bases, V lost 4 bases, and 0 bases had no gene match. This CDR3 contains 12 residues. Germline loops: CDR1 MDHEN, CDR2 SYDVKM. The CDR3 nucleotides are TGTGCCAGCAGTTCAGGGGGCACTGAAGCTTTCTTT. Amino acids: CASSSGGTEAFF.

The chain has TRBV25-1 and TRBJ2-7; TRBD1 matches 8 bases. J lost 2 bases, V lost 8 bases, and 5 bases had no gene match. The CDR3 covers 13 residues. Germline V gene lookup returns CDR1 MGHDK and CDR2 SYGVNS. The CDR3 region has the DNA TGTGCCAGCGTAATGACAGGGGCCTACGAGCAGTACTTC. Its translation is CASVMTGAYEQYF.

This sequence joins TRBV4-1 and TRBJ2-6; a weak D match, TRBD1 (5 bases). Germline CDR1 and CDR2: MGHRA and YSYEKL. This CDR3 has 20 residues. With 1 base removed from V and 0 bases from J, the gap between germline ends came to 19 bases. The CDR3 spells CASSQAPRQGPSSGANVLTF. CDR3 DNA sequence: TGCGCCAGCAGCCAAGCCCCCCGTCAGGGCCCTAGCTCTGGGGCCAACGTCCTGACTTTC.

The gene calls are TRBV19 and TRBJ2-2; 11 bases fit TRBD1. Per germline, CDR1 LNHDA and CDR2 SQIVND (reference sequence). V lost 5 bases to trimming and J lost 7 bases; unmatched junction nucleotides: 6. The CDR3 contains 15 residues. The CDR3 DNA reads as TGTGCCAGTAGTGAGGGGACAGGGGGTGGCGGGGAGCTGTTTTTT. Residues: CASSEGTGGGGELFF.

V usage is TRBV9 and J usage is TRBJ2-2, with D unresolved. Germline CDR1 and CDR2: SGDLS and YYNGEE. This CDR3 region has 14 residues. Deletions cut 3 bases from V and 1 base from J, with 7 bases between. DNA for the CDR3: TGTGCCAGCAGCGGAAGACAGAACACCGGGGAGCTGTTTTTT. This encodes CASSGRQNTGELFF.

V and J are TRBV9 and TRBJ2-5; TRBD1 is a possible D gene (6 bases). Germline V CDR1 and CDR2: SGDLS, YYNGEE. CDR3 length: 16 amino acids. Trimming cost V 5 bases and J 5 bases, with 22 bases left between them. For the CDR3, the DNA is TGTGCCAGCAGTGTCGAAGGGACATCCGGGACGGAGACCCAGTACTTC. It encodes CASSVEGTSGTETQYF.

The chain couples TRBV6-5 to TRBJ1-1; D is ambiguous. V was pared by 0 bases and J by 1 base, with 9 bases between. CDR1 is MNHEY, CDR2 SVGAGI, per germline. The CDR3 contains 15 residues. CDR3 sequence (DNA): TGTGCCAGCAGTTACTCAAATACACAGAACACTGAAGCTTTCTTT. Translation: CASSYSNTQNTEAFF.

The gene calls are TRBV28 and TRBJ2-7, with 12 bases matching TRBD2. Germline assignment: CDR1 MDHEN and CDR2 SYDVKM. This CDR3 contains 15 residues. V lost 10 bases to trimming and J lost 2 bases; unmatched junction nucleotides: 9. The chain's CDR3 is CATTPGLAGAYEQYF. The CDR3 nucleotides read TGTGCCACAACGCCGGGACTAGCGGGCGCCTACGAGCAGTACTTC.

The V gene is TRBV29-1, the J gene TRBJ1-1, with D possibly TRBD1 on 6 matching bases. Germline V gene data show CDR1 as SQVTM and CDR2 as ANQGSEA. The length of the CDR3 is 15 residues. V was trimmed by 3 bases and J by 0 bases, leaving 14 bases between them. This CDR3 is CSVDKARTVNTEAFF. The CDR3 region has the DNA TGCAGCGTTGATAAAGCTCGGACAGTGAACACTGAAGCTTTCTTT.

The CDR3 protein is CAWSVAGASPLPQHF. The DNA of the CDR3 is TGTGCCTGGAGTGTGGCAGGGGCAAGTCCATTGCCCCAGCATTTT. The rearrangement links TRBV30 to TRBJ1-5; TRBD1 might be the D (6 bases). In germline, CDR1 is GTSNPN, CDR2 SVGIG (reference sequence). The V end lost 0 bases, the J end lost 9 bases, and 18 bases lay between the germline ends. The CDR3 is made up of 15 amino acids.

CDR3: CASSQSGADGYTF. CDR3 sequence (DNA): TGTGCCAGCAGTCAATCAGGGGCGGATGGCTACACCTTC. This chain joins TRBV6-1 and TRBJ1-2; a possible D gene is TRBD1 (6 bases). Germline V gene lookup returns CDR1 MNHNS and CDR2 SASEGT. The CDR3 loop spans 13 amino acids. Trimming took 5 bases from V and 6 from J, leaving 13 bases between them.

The V and J genes are TRBV6-5 and TRBJ2-5; TRBD2 agrees at 11 bases. The end of the DNA aligns better with TRBJ2-7, so the J call may be wrong. The germline V gene encodes CDR1 MNHEY and CDR2 SVGAGI. The CDR3 has 13 residues. Written as DNA, the CDR3 is TGTGCCAGCAGGGGACTAGCGGCCTACGAGCAGTACTTC. It codes for CASRGLAAYEQYF.